This T cell receptor (beta chain) stems from a study of cytomegalovirus exposure and HLA in healthy donors. Notes on the study in general: Using a false discovery rate of 0.05, a later analysis showed that approximately 16,000 TCR beta sequences were associated with HLA alleles. Accurate predictions that matched the HLA-A and HLA-B alleles of most subjects were reportedly made from TCR beta sequences. Trimming of TCR beta V- and J-genes showed a link, identified in a later analysis, to a missense DCLRE1C variant.

Although they were nominally healthy when sampled, donors likely had unrecorded immune exposures. There are 15 residues in the CDR3. The V gene's germline CDR1 is MNHNS and CDR2 SASEGT. V gave up 4 bases and J gave up 8 bases, with 18 bases separating them. In regard to this clone: Its antigen is currently unknown.

PCR amplification relied on 60 Vbeta primers (plus 13 Jbeta primers). The table came from immunoSEQ multiplex PCR; TCRdb's copy has only in-frame clones and leaves some out. The sample yields around 110,000 clones, under 70% seen once. Source material: PBMCs. The clonotype comes from a man under 40 in good health and CMV-seropositive. The chain uses TRBV6-1 and TRBJ2-4; TRBD2 might be the D (5 bases). The CDR3: CASSALRAGVDIQYF. The CDR3, as DNA: TGTGCCAGCAGTGCCTTGAGAGCCGGGGTGGACATTCAGTACTTC.